The 29 T cell receptor beta chains in this list originate from one sample, sequenced in a study of response to subunit inactivated influenza vaccine. One entry per CDR3 protein results from TCRdb running MiXCR on the RT-PCR reads. This repertoire shows under 500,000 distinct CDR3 sequences, approximately 11% found once; its top ten account for approximately 12%. This material consisted of PBMCs from blood, taken 40 to 50 days after vaccination. The receptor source for this set is a man between 45 and 60 years old who received an inactivated influenza vaccine.

In this sample, this clonotype turned up many times. J is TRBJ2-3 and V is TRBV20-1; 11 bases match TRBD2. J lost 3 bases, V lost 5 bases, and 16 bases had no gene match. Germline assignment: CDR1 DFQATT and CDR2 SNEGSKA (reference sequence). The CDR3 extends over 18 amino acids. The CDR3 spells CSAYHGSSGRSYTDTQYF. The CDR3 DNA reads TGCAGTGCTTACCACGGTTCTAGCGGGAGGTCCTATACAGATACGCAGTATTTT.

This clonotype was observed a handful of times. The chain joins TRBV5-6 to TRBJ2-7, with a tentative D call TRBD1 (6 bases). Germline V lookup: CDR1 SGHDT, CDR2 YYEEEE. CDR3 length: 15 amino acids. Trimming cost V 1 base and J 3 bases, with 14 bases left between them. CDR3 loop: CASSLFWGPSYEQYF. The CDR3 DNA reads TGTGCCAGCAGCTTGTTTTGGGGGCCTAGCTACGAGCAGTACTTC.

CDR3 nucleotides: TGCAGTGCTAGGGGACTAGCGGGGGGGCCGGGCAAGACCCAGTACTTC. This sequence encodes CSARGLAGGPGKTQYF. J is TRBJ2-5 and V is TRBV20-1; TRBD2 agrees at 16 bases. The CDR3 sequence is 16 residues long. V shed 3 bases and J 6 bases; nucleotides not matched to a gene: 7. The germline CDR1 and CDR2 sequences are DFQATT and SNEGSKA (reference sequence).

This clonotype was found many times. The gene calls are TRBV11-2 and TRBJ2-1; the D gene is possibly TRBD2 (7 bases). V was clipped by 3 bases and J by 4 bases, with 19 bases between them. Germline CDR1 reads SGHAT; CDR2 reads FQNNGV. This CDR3 is built from 17 residues. The CDR3 spells CASSFGLGGGPYNEQFF. The CDR3 DNA reads TGTGCCAGCAGCTTTGGACTGGGGGGGGGCCCTTACAATGAGCAGTTCTTC.

This clonotype was detected a few times. The rearrangement joins TRBV12-3 or TRBV12-4 to TRBJ1-3; no definite D call. This CDR3 is built from 12 residues. Trimming left V 3 bases short and J 9 bases short, with 9 bases between. CDR3: CASSFGLTTIYF. The CDR3 bases are TGTGCCAGCAGTTTTGGGCTAACCACCATATATTTT.

In its sample, this clonotype was seen a few times. The gene calls are TRBV7-2 and TRBJ1-2, with 8 bases aligning to TRBD1. V was clipped by 4 bases and J by 8 bases; unmatched bases: 9. Germline V lookup: CDR1 SGHTA, CDR2 FQGNSA. This CDR3 has 14 residues. The CDR3 sequence: CASSSPAGTGGYTF. In DNA, the CDR3 is TGTGCCAGCAGCTCACCGGCGGGGACAGGCGGCTACACCTTC.

This clonotype was seen more than once but under ten times. CDR3 amino acids: CASSQVEGEDIQYF. CDR3 nucleotide sequence: TGCGCCAGCAGCCAAGTAGAAGGCGAGGACATTCAGTACTTC. V gene TRBV4-3 combines with J gene TRBJ2-4; the D is unclear. This CDR3 is 14 amino acids long. The germline V and J ends were trimmed by 1 base and 8 bases, with 12 bases remaining between them. The germline V gene encodes CDR1 LGHNA and CDR2 YSLEER.

In this sample, this clonotype turned up many times. The chain is built from TRBV7-2 and TRBJ2-7; 9 bases line up with TRBD1. The V segment lost 5 bases and the J segment 3 bases; nucleotides outside the gene matches: 5. There are 14 residues in the CDR3. Looked up from germline, CDR1 is SGHTA and CDR2 is FQGNSA. In DNA form, the CDR3 reads TGTGCCAGCAGCCGCAGGGACAGGGACTACGAGCAGTACTTC. Residues: CASSRRDRDYEQYF.

This clonotype has just a few counts. The chain links TRBV18 to TRBJ1-6; maybe TRBD1 (5 bases). Trimming removed 3 bases from V and 7 bases from J, with 16 bases in between. The germline gives CDR1 KGHSH, CDR2 LQKENI. CDR3 length equals 16 residues. CDR3 amino acids: CASSPPVRGPNSPLHF. In nucleotides, the CDR3 is TGTGCCAGCTCACCGCCTGTCCGGGGCCCAAATTCACCCCTCCACTTT.

This rearrangement joins TRBV9 to TRBJ2-7, with a possible D match to TRBD1 (6 bases). This CDR3 region has 14 residues. Trimming took off 0 bases at V and 6 bases at J, with 13 bases between the two ends. Germline V gene lookup returns CDR1 SGDLS and CDR2 YYNGEE. CDR3 DNA: TGTGCCAGCAGCGTAGCTTGGCAGGGGTTCGAGCAGTACTTC. It encodes CASSVAWQGFEQYF.

This chain joins TRBV25-1 and TRBJ1-4; D remains ambiguous. Looked up from germline, CDR1 is MGHDK and CDR2 is SYGVNS. V lost 4 bases to trimming and J lost 2 bases, with 17 bases between them. This CDR3 is built from 17 residues. This CDR3 is CASSAIDGRITNEKLFF. The CDR3 DNA is TGTGCCAGCAGTGCTATAGACGGACGAATCACTAATGAAAAACTGTTTTTT.

The V and J genes are TRBV7-9 and TRBJ2-2; D is ambiguous. Deletions cut 3 bases from V and 0 bases from J, with 5 bases between. Germline V gene sequence: CDR1 SEHNR, CDR2 FQNEAQ (reference sequence). This CDR3 spans 14 amino acids. The CDR3 DNA is TGTGCCAGCAGCTTCGCGGCGAACACCGGGGAGCTGTTTTTT. Protein product: CASSFAANTGELFF.

In its sample, this clonotype was seen a few times. CDR3 DNA sequence: TGTGCCAGCAGCTTAATCCGCGCTACCTTC. The encoded protein is CASSLIRATF. The chain has TRBV7-2 and TRBJ1-2, with D unclear. V was pared by 2 bases and J by 14 bases, with 9 bases between. The CDR3 length is 10 residues. Looked up from germline, CDR1 is SGHTA and CDR2 is FQGNSA.

This rearrangement joins TRBV7-2 to TRBJ1-2; no reliable D call. This CDR3 is 15 amino acids long. V lost 5 bases and J 2 bases, leaving 15 bases between the germline ends. Germline assignment: CDR1 SGHTA and CDR2 FQGNSA. CDR3: CASSLTRWGNYGYTF. The CDR3 DNA is TGTGCCAGCAGCCTTACACGCTGGGGAAACTATGGCTACACCTTC.

At least ten counts were recorded for this clonotype. The V and J genes are TRBV5-1 and TRBJ2-7; D is perhaps TRBD1 or TRBD2 (5 bases each). V was shortened by 0 bases and J by 3 bases, with 7 bases between the two germline ends. The CDR3 sequence is 13 residues long. Germline loops: CDR1 SGHRS, CDR2 YFSETQ. CDR3 amino acids: CASSLGGIYEQYF. Here the CDR3 DNA reads TGCGCCAGCAGCTTGGGGGGGATCTACGAGCAGTACTTC.

The V and J genes are TRBV7-2 and TRBJ2-7; D is ambiguous. CDR3 length: 11 amino acids. Germline CDR1 reads SGHTA; CDR2 reads FQGNSA. The V gene lost 11 bases and the J gene lost 3 bases, with 11 bases spanning the gap. CDR3 region: CASGLHYEQYF. In DNA form, the CDR3 reads TGTGCCTCCGGGCTTCACTACGAGCAGTACTTC. The full variable domain, in which reference TRBV7-2 and TRBJ2-7 provide the parts outside the CDR3, is GAGVSQSPSNKVTEKGKDVELRCDPISGHTALYWYRQSLGQGLEFLIYFQGNSAPDKSGLPSDRFSAERTGGSVSTLTIQRTQQEDSAVYLCASGLHYEQYFGPGTRLTVT.

In its sample, this clonotype was seen a few times. The rearrangement joins TRBV12-3 or TRBV12-4 to TRBJ1-6; 7 nucleotides match TRBD1. V trimming: 5 bases; J trimming: 10 bases; junction bases outside the gene matches: 11. This CDR3 comprises 15 residues. The CDR3 coding sequence is TGTGCCAGCAGTCTCTCTCCGACAGGGCAGTCACCCCTCCACTTT. Protein product: CASSLSPTGQSPLHF.

This clonotype was counted a few times. This chain links TRBV6-1 with TRBJ1-5; possibly TRBD1 for D (5 bases). The V gene's germline CDR1 is MNHNS and CDR2 SASEGT. Trimming stripped 5 bases from V and 5 bases from J, with 13 bases between. The CDR3 covers 14 residues. The chain's CDR3 is CASSMGRQYQPQHF. CDR3 in DNA: TGTGCCAGCAGTATGGGACGGCAATATCAGCCCCAGCATTTT.

The gene calls are TRBV12-3 or TRBV12-4 and TRBJ1-2, with 8 bases that match TRBD1. The ends lost 6 bases at V and 3 bases at J; junction bases unmatched: 6. This CDR3 has 14 residues. The CDR3 spells CASRNGQGHYGYTF. The CDR3 DNA reads TGTGCCAGCAGAAATGGACAGGGTCACTATGGCTACACCTTC.

This clonotype was counted a few times. The chain employs TRBV6-1 and TRBJ1-1, with D maybe TRBD1 (6 bases). V lost 5 bases to trimming and J lost 6 bases, with 25 bases between them. Per the germline V gene, CDR1 is MNHNS and CDR2 is SASEGT. This CDR3 spans 17 amino acids. For the CDR3, the DNA is TGTGCCAGCAGTACAGACAGGCCAATATGGCGAGTCGCTGAAGCTTTCTTT. Encoded protein: CASSTDRPIWRVAEAFF.

This clonotype was picked up a small number of times. The rearrangement uses TRBV10-3 and TRBJ2-7; 10 bases match TRBD2. CDR1 is ENHRY and CDR2 is SYGVKD in the germline V gene. The V segment lost 6 bases and the J segment 5 bases; nucleotides outside the gene matches: 7. CDR3 length equals 14 residues. CDR3 residues: CAISQREGLNEQYF. DNA of the CDR3: TGTGCCATCAGCCAGCGGGAGGGCCTAAACGAGCAGTACTTC.

The chain employs TRBV5-5 and TRBJ2-5; no firm D call. The CDR3 runs 15 residues. V was pared by 0 bases and J by 2 bases, with 11 bases between. Per germline, CDR1 SGHKS and CDR2 YYEKEE (reference sequence). The CDR3 sequence is CASSLDYGNQETQYF. CDR3 coding DNA: TGTGCCAGCAGCTTGGACTACGGAAATCAAGAGACCCAGTACTTC.

The J gene is TRBJ2-5, the V gene TRBV6-2 or TRBV6-3; TRBD2 might be the D (5 bases). From germline, CDR1 is MNHEY and CDR2 SVGEGT. The CDR3 consists of 17 residues. Between the trimmed V and J ends, which lost 7 bases and 1 base, there was a span of 22 bases. This chain's CDR3 is CASNLPPARRIQETQYF. The CDR3 DNA sequence: TGTGCCAGCAACCTTCCTCCGGCGAGGAGGATCCAAGAGACCCAGTACTTC.

J is TRBJ2-5 and V is TRBV29-1; D is unresolved. The CDR3 loop spans 12 amino acids. V lost 7 bases and J 7 bases, leaving 16 bases between the germline ends. Germline assignment: CDR1 SQVTM and CDR2 ANQGSEA. The CDR3 bases are TGCAGCGCCATGGACCCCGGCGGGACCCAGTACTTC. It encodes CSAMDPGGTQYF.

V usage is TRBV20-1 and J usage is TRBJ2-7; 7 bases line up with TRBD1. J was trimmed by 1 base and V by 6 bases; bases with no gene match: 9. The CDR3 covers 14 residues. Per germline, CDR1 DFQATT and CDR2 SNEGSKA (reference sequence). CDR3 loop: CSAPRQGHSYEQYF. The CDR3 DNA sequence: TGCAGTGCCCCTCGACAGGGCCATTCCTACGAGCAGTACTTC.

This clonotype has at least ten counts. The chain carries TRBV20-1 and TRBJ2-1; D might be TRBD2 (6 bases). Deletions cut 0 bases from V and 3 bases from J, with 12 bases between. The CDR3 is 15 amino acids. Germline CDR1 and CDR2: DFQATT and SNEGSKA (reference sequence). This chain's CDR3 is CSARDLEGRYNEQFF. DNA for the CDR3: TGCAGTGCTAGAGATTTGGAGGGCCGCTACAATGAGCAGTTCTTC.

The CDR3 nucleotides are TGTGCCACCCAGGGAACACGAAAAGAGACCCAGTACTTC. It encodes CATQGTRKETQYF. The V call is TRBV12-3 or TRBV12-4, the J call TRBJ2-5; tentative D call: TRBD1 (5 bases). V gave up 10 bases and J gave up 3 bases, with 15 bases separating them. CDR3 size: 13 residues.

The chain couples TRBV20-1 to TRBJ1-2; TRBD1 is a possible D gene (5 bases). The CDR3 spans 11 residues. Trimming removed 6 bases at V and 4 bases at J, with 9 bases between. In germline, CDR1 is DFQATT, CDR2 SNEGSKA (reference sequence). The CDR3: CSAGELYGYTF. The CDR3 DNA follows: TGCAGTGCGGGGGAACTCTATGGCTACACCTTC.

The chain joins TRBV20-1 to TRBJ1-6; D is unresolved. Trimming pared 0 bases from V and 7 bases from J, leaving 13 bases between. This CDR3 spans 15 amino acids. Per the germline V gene, CDR1 is DFQATT and CDR2 is SNEGSKA (reference sequence). This CDR3 is CSAREPRSGNSPLHF. CDR3 sequence (DNA): TGCAGTGCTAGAGAACCCAGGAGCGGGAATTCACCCCTCCACTTT.